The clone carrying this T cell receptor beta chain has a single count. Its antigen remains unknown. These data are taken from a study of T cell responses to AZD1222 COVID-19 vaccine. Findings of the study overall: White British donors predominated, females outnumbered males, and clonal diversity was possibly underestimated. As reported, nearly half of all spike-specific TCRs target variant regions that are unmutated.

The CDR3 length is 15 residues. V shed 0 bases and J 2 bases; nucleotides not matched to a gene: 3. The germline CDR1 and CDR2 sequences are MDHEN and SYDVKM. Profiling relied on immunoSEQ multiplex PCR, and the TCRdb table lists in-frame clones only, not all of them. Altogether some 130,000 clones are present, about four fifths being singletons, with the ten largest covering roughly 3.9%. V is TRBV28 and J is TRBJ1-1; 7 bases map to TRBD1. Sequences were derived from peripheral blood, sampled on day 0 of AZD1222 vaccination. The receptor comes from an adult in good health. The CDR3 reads CASSLWTGTNTEAFF. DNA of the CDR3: TGTGCCAGCAGTTTATGGACAGGGACCAACACTGAAGCTTTCTTT.